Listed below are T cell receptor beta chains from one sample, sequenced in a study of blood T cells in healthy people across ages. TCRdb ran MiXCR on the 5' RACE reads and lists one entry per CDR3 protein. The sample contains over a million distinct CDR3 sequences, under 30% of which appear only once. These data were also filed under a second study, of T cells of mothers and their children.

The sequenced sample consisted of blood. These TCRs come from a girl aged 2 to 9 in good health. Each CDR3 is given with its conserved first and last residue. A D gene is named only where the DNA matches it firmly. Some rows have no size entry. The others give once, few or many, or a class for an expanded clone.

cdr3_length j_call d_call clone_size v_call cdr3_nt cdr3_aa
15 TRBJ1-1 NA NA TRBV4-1 TGCGCCAGCAGCCAAGAACGGACGGTGGTGGCTGAAGCTTTCTTT CASSQERTVVAEAFF
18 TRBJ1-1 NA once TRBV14 TGTGCCAGCAGCTCACCCGTCGGACCTCGGGGGGTGAACACTGAAGCTTTCTTT CASSSPVGPRGVNTEAFF
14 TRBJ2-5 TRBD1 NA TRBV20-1 TGCAGTGCCCATAAACAGGGGGCTGGGGAGACCCAGTACTTC CSAHKQGAGETQYF
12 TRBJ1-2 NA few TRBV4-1 TGCGCCAGCAGCCAAGATTTCGGGGTGAACACCTTC CASSQDFGVNTF
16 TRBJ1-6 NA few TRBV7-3 TGTGCCAGCAGGGGAGGGAAAAGGGGCGCCCATTCACCCCTCCACTTT CASRGGKRGAHSPLHF
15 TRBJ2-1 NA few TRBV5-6 TGTGCCAGCAGGATTCTGGCGAGCTCCTACAATGAGCAGTTCTTC CASRILASSYNEQFF
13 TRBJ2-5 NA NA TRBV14 TGTGCCAGCAGCCATCCTGAGGAAGAGACCCAGTACTTC CASSHPEEETQYF
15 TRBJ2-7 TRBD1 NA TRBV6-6 TGTGCCGGCAGCCAAAACAGGGGTTCAGTGGGGGAGCAGTACTTC CAGSQNRGSVGEQYF
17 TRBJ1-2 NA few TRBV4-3 TGCGCCAGCAGCCAGGACCCTCGGGCCCCCGTTAACTATGGCTACGCCTTC CASSQDPRAPVNYGYAF
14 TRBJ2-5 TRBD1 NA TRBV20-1 TGCAGTGCCCATACACAGGGGGTTGCCGAGACCCAGTACTTC CSAHTQGVAETQYF
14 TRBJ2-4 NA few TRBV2 TGTGCCAACAGTGGGGGGATTGGCAAAAACATTCAGTACTTC CANSGGIGKNIQYF
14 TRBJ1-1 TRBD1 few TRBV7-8 TGTGCCAGCAGCGATCCACAGGGGCGGGCTGAAGCTTTCTTT CASSDPQGRAEAFF
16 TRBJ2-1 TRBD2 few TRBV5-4 TGTGCCAGCAGTGGTTTCGGGACTAGCGAGGGCAATGAGCAGTTCTTC CASSGFGTSEGNEQFF
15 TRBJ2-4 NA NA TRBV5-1 TGCGCCAGCAGCCTGGGCTTGTTTCCCAAAAACATTCAGTACTTC CASSLGLFPKNIQYF
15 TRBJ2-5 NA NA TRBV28 TGTGCCAGCATCTTTGGGGATGCTCCCCAAGAGACCCAGTACTTC CASIFGDAPQETQYF
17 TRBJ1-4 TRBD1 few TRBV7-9 TGTGCCAGCAGCTTCGTCGGGACAGGGGCAACTAATGAAAAACTGTTTTTT CASSFVGTGATNEKLFF
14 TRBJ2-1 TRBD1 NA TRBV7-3 TGTGCCAGCAGCCCGCGGACAGGGGATACTGAGCAGTTCTTC CASSPRTGDTEQFF
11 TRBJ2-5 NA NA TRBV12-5 TGTGCTAGTGGTTTTGGAGAGACCCAGTACTTC CASGFGETQYF
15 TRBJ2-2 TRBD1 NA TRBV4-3 TGCGCCAGCAGCCAAGAGGACAGGGACACCGGGGAGCTGTTTTTT CASSQEDRDTGELFF
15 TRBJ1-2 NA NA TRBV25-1 TGTGCCAGCAGTGACTTTGGGACATCGGCCTATGGCTACACCTTC CASSDFGTSAYGYTF
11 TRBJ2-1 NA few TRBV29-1 TGCAGCGTTATTCTGGGGGGGGCACAGTTCTTC CSVILGGAQFF
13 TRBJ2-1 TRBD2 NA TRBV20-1 TGCAGTGGGGGGGGAGGGAAATACAATGAGCAGTTCTTC CSGGGGKYNEQFF
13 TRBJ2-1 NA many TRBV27 TGTGCCAGCAGTTTTTTAACCTACAATGAGCAGTTCTTC CASSFLTYNEQFF
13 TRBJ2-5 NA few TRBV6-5 TGTGCCAGCAGTTACACGGAGGGAGAGACCCAGTACTTC CASSYTEGETQYF
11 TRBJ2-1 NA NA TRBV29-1 TGCAGCGTCGGGAGAGGCAATGAGCAGTTCTTC CSVGRGNEQFF
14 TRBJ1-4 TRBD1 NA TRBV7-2 TGTGCCAGCAGCTCAGGGGGATTCAATGAAAAACTGTTTTTT CASSSGGFNEKLFF
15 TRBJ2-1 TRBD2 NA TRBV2 TGTGCCAGCAGCATGGGACTAGCGGGCGACAATGAGCAGTTCTTC CASSMGLAGDNEQFF
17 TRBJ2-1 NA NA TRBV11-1 TGTGCCAGCAGCTTATCCAGGGAGACTTCCTTTTACAATGAGCAGTTCTTC CASSLSRETSFYNEQFF
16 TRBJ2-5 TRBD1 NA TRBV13 TGTGCCAGCAGCTTAGCCTCGACAGGGTCCCAAGTGACCCAGTACTTC CASSLASTGSQVTQYF
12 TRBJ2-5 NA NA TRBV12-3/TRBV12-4 TGTGCCAGCTGGAGGGGAGCCGAGACCCAGTACTTC CASWRGAETQYF
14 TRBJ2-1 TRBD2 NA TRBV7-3 TGTGCCAGCAGGATAGCGGGAGGGGGGAATGAGCAGTTCTTC CASRIAGGGNEQFF
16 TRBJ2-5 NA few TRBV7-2 TGTGCCAGCAGCTCCCCAATGGGACGGCTGGAAGAGACCCAGTACTTC CASSSPMGRLEETQYF
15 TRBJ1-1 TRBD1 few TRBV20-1 TGCAGTGCTAGCAATAGGGGGCTGAGGAAGGCTGAAGCTTTCTTT CSASNRGLRKAEAFF
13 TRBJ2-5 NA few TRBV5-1 TGCGCCAGCAGCCAAGACTCCGCTGAGACCCAGTACTTC CASSQDSAETQYF
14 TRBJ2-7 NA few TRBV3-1 TGTGCCAGCAGCCAAATGACCGCCTCTCCCGAGCAGTACTTC CASSQMTASPEQYF
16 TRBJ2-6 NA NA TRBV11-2 TGTGCCAGCAGGCCATTCTTAGGCTCTGGGGCCAACGTCCTGACTTTC CASRPFLGSGANVLTF
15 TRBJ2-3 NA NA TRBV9 TGTGCCAGCAGCGTATCGGGACTGGGAGGAGGTACGCAGTATTTT CASSVSGLGGGTQYF
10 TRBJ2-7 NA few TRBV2 TGTGCCAGCTGTTTGGACGAGCAGTACTTC CASCLDEQYF
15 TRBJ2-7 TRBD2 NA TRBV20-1 TGCAGTGCTAGAGATAGACCTAGCGGAGCTTACGAGCAGTACTTC CSARDRPSGAYEQYF
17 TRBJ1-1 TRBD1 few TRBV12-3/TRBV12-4 TGTGCCAGCAGTTTCTCGGGACAGATTAAGCTGAACACTGAAGCTTTCTTT CASSFSGQIKLNTEAFF
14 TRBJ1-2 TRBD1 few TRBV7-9 TGTGCCAGCAGCCGGACGACAGGGACCTATGGCTACACCTTC CASSRTTGTYGYTF
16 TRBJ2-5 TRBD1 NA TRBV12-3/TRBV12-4 TGTGCCAGCAGTTCGGGCCGGGACAGGGGAGCGGAGACCCAGTACTTC CASSSGRDRGAETQYF
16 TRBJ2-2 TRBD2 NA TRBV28 TGTGCCACCGGGACTAGCGGGAGCTGGAACACCGGGGAGCTGTTTTTT CATGTSGSWNTGELFF
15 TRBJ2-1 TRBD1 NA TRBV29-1 TGCAGCGTTGAAGGTCCGGGACAGGGATACAATGAGCAGTTCTTC CSVEGPGQGYNEQFF
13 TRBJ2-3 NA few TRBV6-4 TGTGCCAGCAGTGACAGCTGGGAAGATACGCAGTATTTT CASSDSWEDTQYF
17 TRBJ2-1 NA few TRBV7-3 TGTGCCAGCAGCTTCCTTTTGGGCGGGGGCCTTAACAATGAGCAGTTCTTC CASSFLLGGGLNNEQFF
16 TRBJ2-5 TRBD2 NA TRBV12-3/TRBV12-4 TGTGCCAGCAGCCCTACTAGCGGGAGGATCCAAGAGACCCAGTACTTC CASSPTSGRIQETQYF
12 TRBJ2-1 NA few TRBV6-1 TGTGCCAGCAGTGCCGGACCCCTTGAGCAGTTCTTC CASSAGPLEQFF
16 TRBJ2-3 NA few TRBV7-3 TGTGCCAGCAGCCCCAACCTGGTGGCCCGCACAGATACGCAGTATTTT CASSPNLVARTDTQYF
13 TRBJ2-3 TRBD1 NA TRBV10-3 TGTGCCATCAGCGACAGGGAGTCAGATACGCAGTATTTT CAISDRESDTQYF
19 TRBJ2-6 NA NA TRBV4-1 TGCGCCAGCAGCCAATCGCACGATCCGGACCTCTCTAGGGCCAACGTCCTGACTTTC CASSQSHDPDLSRANVLTF
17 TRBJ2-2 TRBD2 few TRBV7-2 TGTGCCAGCAGCTTGGGGCTAGCGGGCGTTCCACCCGGGGAGCTGTTTTTT CASSLGLAGVPPGELFF
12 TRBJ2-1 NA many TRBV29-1 TGCAGCGTTGCGACTAGTGGCTATGAGCAGTTCTTC CSVATSGYEQFF